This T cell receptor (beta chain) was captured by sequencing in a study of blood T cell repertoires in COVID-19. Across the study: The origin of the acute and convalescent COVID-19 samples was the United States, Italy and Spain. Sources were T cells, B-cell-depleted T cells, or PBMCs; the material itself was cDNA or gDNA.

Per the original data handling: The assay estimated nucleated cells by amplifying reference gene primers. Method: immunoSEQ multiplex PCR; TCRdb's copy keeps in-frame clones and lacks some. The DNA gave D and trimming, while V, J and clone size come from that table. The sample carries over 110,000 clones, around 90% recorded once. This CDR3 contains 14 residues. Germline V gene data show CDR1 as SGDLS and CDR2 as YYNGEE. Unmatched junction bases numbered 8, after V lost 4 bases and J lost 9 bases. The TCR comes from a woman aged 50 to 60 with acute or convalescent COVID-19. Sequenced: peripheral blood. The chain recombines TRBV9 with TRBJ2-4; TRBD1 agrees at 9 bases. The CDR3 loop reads CASSPRGQGSIQYF. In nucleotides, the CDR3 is TGTGCCAGCAGCCCCCGGGGACAGGGAAGCATTCAGTACTTC.